This entry concerns a single T cell receptor (beta chain). Its antigen is undetermined. Germline assignment: CDR1 SGDLS and CDR2 YYNGEE. The length of the CDR3 is 15 residues. Trimming removed 2 bases at V and 4 bases at J, with 10 bases between. This record comes from a study of CD8 T cells in ankylosing spondylitis. Findings and limits, study-wide: Both synovial fluid and blood in reactive arthritis had previously been reported to carry some motif variants. Peripheral blood held disease-linked clones only at relatively low frequency, and these were CD8+. The study looked at matched synovial fluid samples from ankylosing spondylitis patients. Disease-linked clones were reported to be significantly enriched there.

Libraries for TCR beta were made by quantitative 5'-RACE with molecular barcodes. Each CDR3 protein is one row after TCRdb ran MiXCR on the 5' RACE reads. The sample shows under 7,500 distinct CDR3 sequences, under 2.5% of them seen only once. Material: blood, either unsorted or a sorted T cell fraction (not recorded which). The gene calls are TRBV9 and TRBJ2-6; weak D call: TRBD2 (5 bases). This clonotype originated in a male donor with ankylosing spondylitis or in good health (not recorded which). CDR3 nucleotides: TGTGCCAGCAGCGTCGGGGTGGTAGGGGCCAACGTCCTGACTTTC. Its protein is CASSVGVVGANVLTF.